The clone carrying this T cell receptor beta chain was detected only a few times. 13 Jbeta primers and 60 Vbeta primers were used for the PCR. Authors' processing steps: In a later analysis, some 80 million unique TCR beta chains included roughly 11 million shared by two or more donors. TCRdb's copy holds only in-frame clones and misses some; the assay was immunoSEQ multiplex PCR. D and trimming were read from the DNA, whereas the V and J calls and clone size are those reported in that table. This table has 120,000 or so clones, around 70% appearing once. These data belong to a study of cytomegalovirus exposure and HLA in healthy donors. These donors counted as nominally healthy when sampled, but unrecorded immune exposures were likely. CDR1 is SNHLY, CDR2 FYNNEI, per germline. The CDR3 spans 14 residues. The V segment lost 6 bases and the J segment 2 bases; nucleotides outside the gene matches: 3.

This receptor was taken from a woman between 40 and 55 years old in good health and CMV-seropositive. The rearrangement joins TRBV2 to TRBJ1-4, with TRBD1 matching over 7 bases. What was sequenced was PBMCs. The CDR3 region is CASREGATNEKLFF. The CDR3 region has the DNA TGTGCCAGCAGGGAGGGGGCTACTAATGAAAAACTGTTTTTT.